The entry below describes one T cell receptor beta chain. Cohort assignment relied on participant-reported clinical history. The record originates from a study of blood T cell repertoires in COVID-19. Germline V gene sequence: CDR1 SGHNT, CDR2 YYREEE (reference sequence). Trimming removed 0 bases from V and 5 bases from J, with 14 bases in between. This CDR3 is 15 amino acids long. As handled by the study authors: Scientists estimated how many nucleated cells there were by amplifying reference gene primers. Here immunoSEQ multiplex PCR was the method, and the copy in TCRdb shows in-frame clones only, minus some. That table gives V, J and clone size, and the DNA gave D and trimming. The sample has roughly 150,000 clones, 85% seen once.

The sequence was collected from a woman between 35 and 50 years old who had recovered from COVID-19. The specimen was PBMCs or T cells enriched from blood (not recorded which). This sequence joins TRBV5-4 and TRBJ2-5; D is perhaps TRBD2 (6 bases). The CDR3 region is CASSLDPGGSETQYF. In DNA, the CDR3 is TGTGCCAGCAGCTTGGATCCTGGGGGGTCGGAGACCCAGTACTTC. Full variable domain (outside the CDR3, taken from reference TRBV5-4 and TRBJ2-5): ETGVTQSPTHLIKTRGQQVTLRCSSQSGHNTVSWYQQALGQGPQFIFQYYREEENGRGNFPPRFSGLQFPNYSSELNVNALELDDSALYLCASSLDPGGSETQYFGPGTRLLVL.